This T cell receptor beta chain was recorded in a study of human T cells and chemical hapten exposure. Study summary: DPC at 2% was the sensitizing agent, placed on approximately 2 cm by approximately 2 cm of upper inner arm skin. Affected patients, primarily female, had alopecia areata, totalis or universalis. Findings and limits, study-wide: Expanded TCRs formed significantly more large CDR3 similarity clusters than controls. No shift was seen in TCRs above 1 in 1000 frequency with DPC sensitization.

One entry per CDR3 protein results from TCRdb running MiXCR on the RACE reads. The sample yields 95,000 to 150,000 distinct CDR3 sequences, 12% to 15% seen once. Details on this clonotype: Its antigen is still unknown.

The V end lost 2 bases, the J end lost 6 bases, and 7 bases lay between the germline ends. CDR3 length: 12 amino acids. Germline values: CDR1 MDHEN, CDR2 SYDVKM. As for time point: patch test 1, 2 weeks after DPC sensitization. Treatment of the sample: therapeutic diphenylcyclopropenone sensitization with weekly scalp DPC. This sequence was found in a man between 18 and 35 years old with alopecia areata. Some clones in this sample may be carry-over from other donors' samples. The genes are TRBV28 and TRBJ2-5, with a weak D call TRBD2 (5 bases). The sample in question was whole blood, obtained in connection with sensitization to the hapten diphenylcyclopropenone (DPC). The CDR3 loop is CASSLEGQTQYF. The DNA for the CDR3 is TGTGCCAGCAGTTTAGAGGGCCAGACCCAGTACTTC. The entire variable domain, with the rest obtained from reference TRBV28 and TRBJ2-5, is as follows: DVKVTQSSRYLVKRTGEKVFLECVQDMDHENMFWYRQDPGLGLRLIYFSYDVKMKEKGDIPEGYSVSREKKERFSLILESASTNQTSMYLCASSLEGQTQYFGPGTRLLVL.